This TCR beta chain was retrieved from a study of CD8 T cells in Susac syndrome. RNA totalling roughly 0.45 to 1 ug underwent reverse transcription with random hexamers. One entry per CDR3 protein, called by TCRdb with MiXCR from the immunoSEQ multiplex PCR reads. The sample carries about 130,000 distinct CDR3 sequences, 90% to 95% recorded once. Between the trimmed V and J ends, which lost 3 bases and 3 bases, there was a span of 17 bases. Looked up from germline, CDR1 is LNHDA and CDR2 is SQIVND (reference sequence). The CDR3 extends over 17 amino acids. The receptor comes from a human donor in good health. This chain uses TRBV19 with TRBJ2-2; the D gene is possibly TRBD1 (6 bases). Sequencing used CD4+ T cells from PBMCs. CDR3 residues: CASSIRQGSMYTGELFF. CDR3 nucleotides: TGTGCCAGTAGTATTAGGCAGGGGAGTATGTACACCGGGGAGCTGTTTTTT.